This TCR beta chain comes out of a study of beta chain features in type 1 diabetes (dated by TCRdb to between 2018 and 2020). Context from the whole study: Mean age, gender distribution, total cell number and subset yield did not differ between patients and healthy donors. A total of approximately 100 million sorted cells were examined across all samples, and the number of cells per subset was strongly correlated with RNA yield. The study compared the TCRB repertoires of sorted circulating CD4+ T cell subsets in recently diagnosed type 1 diabetes patients with those in matched healthy donors. Regulatory and stem cell-like memory subsets were obtained from only 8 patients and roughly 8 healthy donors, while naive and central memory subsets were obtained from all 28 donors.

Paper-wide results and their limitations: Only small numbers of individuals were included in the HLA sub-analyses, which left unresolved whether HLA type had any influence on TCRB rearrangement. Patients with type 1 diabetes made fewer insertions and deleted more nucleotides at VDJ recombination sites, implying thymic rearrangement abnormalities. A moderate but significant shortening of TCRB CDR3 length was observed in type 1 diabetes patients in all four CD4+ subsets. The naive, central memory and regulatory TCRB repertoires appeared to resemble one another more closely among patients than among healthy donors. Shorter templates might have been favored by PCR, but patient and control samples were amplified and corrected together, so both groups would have been affected equally by any skew. Because cDNA was sequenced instead of genomic DNA, activated cells with high expression could be over-represented, although the groups did not differ in activation or CD3 levels.

Inclusive of the bounding cysteine and phenylalanine, the CDR3 is 15 residues long. Only CDR3 DNA is held: 45 bases, read in frame from base 1. The germline V gene sets CDR1 to MNHEY and CDR2 to SVGAGI. The germline ends are 12 bases apart after V is trimmed by 0 bases and J by 4 bases. All of the isolated RNA was reverse transcribed with the High Capacity cDNA Reverse Transcription Kit, so expressed TCRB transcripts were sequenced. Deep immunoSEQ sequencing was performed on naive, central memory and regulatory T cell samples, with an average of about 3.6 million total reads per sample. After sorted cells were lysed in RLT buffer, RNA was extracted with DNase-treated RNeasy Micro or Mini kits, with the choice depending on cell number. To prevent cross-contamination, every cell subset was processed on its own, while patient and healthy donor samples were processed together. Using the immunoSEQ multiplex PCR, TCRB sequences were amplified from cDNA into 87-bp fragments spanning the CDR3 region. Sequencing of the amplicons was done on the Illumina HiSeq platform. The source study handled its data this way. PCR bias was corrected computationally using synthetic template baselines, and reads within Hamming distance 2 were collapsed, with unmergeable singletons discarded. Reads were aligned against IMGT so that V, D and J genes, CDR3 length and insertions or deletions at six rearrangement sites could be assigned. Within each subset, clonotype counts were normalized to sorted cell number, after which true diversity and Gini coefficients were computed with the tcR R package. The overlap coefficient, calculated on TCRB nucleotide sequences, was used to measure repertoire sharing. Out-of-frame TCRB sequences from naive cells were analyzed as a proxy for the pre-selection repertoire. The table comes from immuneACCESS by way of TCRdb, which keeps in-frame sequences with V and J called. Part of the clones is missing from these tables; in studies checked, under half for an unresolved V gene and the rest for unknown reasons. V, J and clone size reflect that table, while D and trimming were determined from the DNA. Recorded for this sample are roughly 230,000 clones; approximately 11% of them occurred a single time. Together, the top ten hold about 0.018% of the sample.

With respect to this clone: What this receptor recognizes is not known. Base qualities are missing; no much larger clone stands one base away.

Each donor gave one peripheral blood draw, roughly 0.11 L on average, collected into heparinised tubes. Naive, central memory, regulatory and stem cell-like memory CD4+ T cells were sorted on a BD FACSAria II using a panel including CD45RO, CCR7, CD25, CD127, CD95 and CD27. All sorted populations exceeded 98% purity. PBMCs were isolated immediately by Lymphoprep density gradient centrifugation and stained directly without culture. To minimize batch effects, samples were stained and sorted in pairs, one healthy donor with one patient per experiment. The sequence was collected from a young man with type 1 diabetes. Specimen: naive CD4+ T cells from blood. The cell subset or site label corresponds to: true naive CD4+ T cells. The V and J segments used are TRBV6-5 and TRBJ2-5, and the D gene may be TRBD2, 5 bases matching. The DNA sequence follows: TGTGCCAGCAGTTACTCCAGATGGCGGGTAGAGACCCAGTACTTC. Translated, it reads CASSYSRWRVETQYF.